These 18 T cell receptor beta chains were all obtained from the same sample, sequenced in a study of regulatory T cells in long-lasting Graves disease. Time point noted: persistent/refractory GD, antithyroid drugs over 5 years with positive TRAb. RNA from PBMCs was the source of the TCR library. Building the TCR beta libraries relied on iRepertoire HTBI primers, and CDR3 regions underwent Arm-PCR. One entry per CDR3 protein results from TCRdb running MiXCR on the multiplex PCR reads. The sample lists a few hundred thousand distinct CDR3 sequences; around a fifth were seen once. The material sequenced was peripheral blood mononuclear cells (PBMCs), taken when the disease was refractory, from a patient treated with antithyroid drugs. These receptor sequences come from a female donor with Graves disease.

The chain employs TRBV4-1 and TRBJ1-1, with a possible D match to TRBD1 (5 bases). The V and J ends lost 2 bases and 4 bases respectively, with 11 bases between them. The CDR3 runs 14 residues. Germline V gene sequence: CDR1 MGHRA, CDR2 YSYEKL. The chain's CDR3 is CASSQHEGPTEAFF. CDR3 DNA sequence: TGCGCCAGCAGCCAACATGAGGGGCCCACTGAAGCTTTCTTT.

The chain carries TRBV6-1 and TRBJ2-7; the D gene is possibly TRBD1 (6 bases). The ends were cut back, 5 bases at V and 5 bases at J, with 16 bases in the middle. The CDR3 covers 14 residues. Germline V gene lookup returns CDR1 MNHNS and CDR2 SASEGT. This CDR3 is CASSTPGQTDEQYF. The CDR3 coding sequence is TGTGCCAGCAGTACCCCGGGACAAACGGACGAGCAGTACTTC.

Note on this clonotype: A much larger clone sits a single nucleotide away, making a read error possible. The rearrangement links TRBV12-3 or TRBV12-4 to TRBJ2-7; D possibly corresponds to TRBD1 (7 bases). The CDR3 has 15 amino acids. Trimming cost V 7 bases and J 3 bases, with 19 bases left between them. The chain's CDR3 is CASNPRGDGYYEQYF. In nucleotides, the CDR3 is TGTGCCAGCAACCCCAGGGGGGACGGGTACTACGAGCAGTACTTC.

This clonotype was counted at least ten times. V gene TRBV20-1 combines with J gene TRBJ1-5; 8 bases align to TRBD1. V was pared by 5 bases and J by 1 base, with 4 bases of the junction left unmatched. The CDR3 consists of 14 residues. Germline V gene data show CDR1 as DFQATT and CDR2 as SNEGSKA (reference sequence). The CDR3 loop is CSAPPGGSNQPQHF. The CDR3 region has the DNA TGCAGTGCTCCACCAGGGGGCAGCAATCAGCCCCAGCATTTT.

This clonotype showed up just a few times. The chain has TRBV5-1 and TRBJ2-7, with D tentatively TRBD2 (6 bases). The CDR3 length is 19 residues. CDR1 and CDR2 (germline): SGHRS, YFSETQ. V lost 4 bases to trimming and J lost 5 bases, with 31 bases between them. The CDR3 DNA reads TGCGCCAGCAGCCCGTCCATCACGGTCAGGAGGGTATCATCCCACGAGCAGTACTTC. It translates to CASSPSITVRRVSSHEQYF.

This clonotype was observed at least ten times. Germline and junction disagree at one end, which may indicate a read error. The chain employs TRBV6-5 and TRBJ1-1; tentative D call: TRBD1 (5 bases). CDR1 is MNHEY, CDR2 SVGAGI, per germline. The CDR3 runs to 15 residues. The CDR3 DNA sequence: TGTGCCAGCAGTCACTCCGATCCGGGGCGAAATGAAGCTTTCTTT. Protein sequence: CASSHSDPGRNEAFF.

In its sample, this clonotype was seen a few times. The chain combines TRBV27 with TRBJ2-7; TRBD2 aligns across 8 bases. V shed 5 bases and J 6 bases; nucleotides not matched to a gene: 12. In germline, CDR1 is MNHEY, CDR2 SMNVEV (reference sequence). CDR3 size: 15 residues. CDR3 region: CASSPPGAGEGEQYF. CDR3 coding DNA: TGTGCCAGCAGTCCCCCAGGAGCGGGAGAGGGCGAGCAGTACTTC.

This clonotype appeared a few times. The chain uses TRBV6-1 and TRBJ1-1; no clear D. Germline CDR1 is MNHNS and CDR2 is SASEGT. Trimming shortened V by 6 bases and J by 5 bases, and 10 bases separated the two germline ends. The CDR3 runs 12 residues. CDR3 sequence (DNA): TGTGCCAGCAGCCGGACGATGACTGAAGCTTTCTTT. Residues: CASSRTMTEAFF.

This clonotype was picked up a small number of times. This chain uses TRBV19 with TRBJ1-5; no clear D gene. The CDR3 sequence is 14 residues long. CDR1 is LNHDA, CDR2 SQIVND, per germline (reference sequence). V lost 5 bases, J lost 5 bases, and 13 bases lay in between. CDR3 protein: CASSLRGWDQPQHF. DNA of the CDR3: TGTGCCAGTAGTCTCCGGGGTTGGGATCAGCCCCAGCATTTT.

This chain uses TRBV7-6 with TRBJ1-6; D is ambiguous. Between the trimmed V and J ends, which lost 2 bases and 10 bases, there was a span of 9 bases. The CDR3 is made up of 13 amino acids. Germline lookup yields CDR1 SGHVS and CDR2 FNYEAQ. CDR3: CASSLSRVSPLHF. The CDR3, as DNA: TGTGCCAGCAGCTTATCCCGGGTCTCACCCCTCCACTTT.

This clonotype was seen only a few times. The rearrangement uses TRBV30 and TRBJ1-1; the D is unclear. V lost 2 bases, J lost 1 base, and 8 bases lay in between. This CDR3 comprises 13 residues. Germline CDR1 GTSNPN, CDR2 SVGIG (reference sequence). CDR3 sequence (DNA): TGTGCCTGGAGTCCCACAGCGAACACTGAAGCTTTCTTT. Protein: CAWSPTANTEAFF.

In this sample, this clonotype turned up a few times. The chain is built from TRBV6-2 or TRBV6-3 and TRBJ2-7; weak D call: TRBD2 (5 bases). This CDR3 region has 15 residues. V dropped 0 bases and J dropped 1 base, with 10 bases sitting between them. The germline CDR1 and CDR2 sequences are MNHEY and SVGEGT. The CDR3 region is CASSYSGLGSYEQYF. In DNA, the CDR3 is TGTGCCAGCAGTTACTCAGGACTCGGGTCCTACGAGCAGTACTTC.

This clonotype occurred a few times. Since a much larger clone is just one base distant, this may be a read error. The V gene is TRBV28, the J gene TRBJ2-7; D is possibly TRBD1 (5 bases). CDR1 is MDHEN, CDR2 SYDVKM, per germline. The length of the CDR3 is 14 residues. This chain's CDR3 is CASSLRQRGYERYF. The CDR3 nucleotides read TGTGCCAGCAGTTTGCGACAGAGAGGCTACGAGCGGTACTTC.

This clonotype was detected many times. The CDR3 DNA follows: TGCAGTGCTAGAGCCACGGACGAGCAGTACTTC. Amino acid sequence: CSARATDEQYF. This sequence joins TRBV20-1 and TRBJ2-7; D ambiguous. The germline V and J ends were trimmed by 1 base and 5 bases, with 6 bases remaining between them. This CDR3 is built from 11 residues. CDR1 and CDR2 from the germline V gene are DFQATT and SNEGSKA (reference sequence).

This clonotype was seen at least ten times. The rearrangement links TRBV28 to TRBJ1-2; D not certain. The CDR3 extends over 12 amino acids. Trimming removed 2 bases at V and 4 bases at J, with 5 bases between. CDR1 is MDHEN, CDR2 SYDVKM, per germline. The DNA for the CDR3 is TGTGCCAGCAGTTTAGACACCTATGGCTACACCTTC. Encoded protein: CASSLDTYGYTF.

Turning to this clonotype: One junction end disagrees with the germline gene, perhaps due to a read error. V is TRBV13 and J is TRBJ2-7, with 7 bases matching TRBD1. CDR3 length: 13 residues. Germline V gene data show CDR1 as PRHDT and CDR2 as FYEKMQ (reference sequence). This CDR3 is CASSIDNRGEQYF. CDR3 DNA: TGTGCCAGCAGCATCGATAACAGGGGCGAGCAATACTTC.

V and J are TRBV19 and TRBJ1-5, with D tentatively TRBD1 (5 bases). CDR3 length: 14 residues. The germline gives CDR1 LNHDA, CDR2 SQIVND (reference sequence). V lost 8 bases, J lost 5 bases, and 16 bases lay in between. The CDR3 loop is CASFSGVGYQPQHF. CDR3 nucleotides: TGTGCCAGTTTTTCGGGGGTTGGTTATCAGCCCCAGCATTTT.

A few counts support this clonotype. This chain joins TRBV9 and TRBJ1-3; D is unresolved. The germline gives CDR1 SGDLS, CDR2 YYNGEE. This CDR3 comprises 19 residues. V lost 0 bases and J 0 bases, leaving 19 bases between the germline ends. The CDR3 region is CASSVGRLPLRDSGNTIYF. CDR3 nucleotides: TGTGCCAGCAGCGTAGGAAGACTGCCGCTACGTGACTCTGGAAACACCATATATTTT.